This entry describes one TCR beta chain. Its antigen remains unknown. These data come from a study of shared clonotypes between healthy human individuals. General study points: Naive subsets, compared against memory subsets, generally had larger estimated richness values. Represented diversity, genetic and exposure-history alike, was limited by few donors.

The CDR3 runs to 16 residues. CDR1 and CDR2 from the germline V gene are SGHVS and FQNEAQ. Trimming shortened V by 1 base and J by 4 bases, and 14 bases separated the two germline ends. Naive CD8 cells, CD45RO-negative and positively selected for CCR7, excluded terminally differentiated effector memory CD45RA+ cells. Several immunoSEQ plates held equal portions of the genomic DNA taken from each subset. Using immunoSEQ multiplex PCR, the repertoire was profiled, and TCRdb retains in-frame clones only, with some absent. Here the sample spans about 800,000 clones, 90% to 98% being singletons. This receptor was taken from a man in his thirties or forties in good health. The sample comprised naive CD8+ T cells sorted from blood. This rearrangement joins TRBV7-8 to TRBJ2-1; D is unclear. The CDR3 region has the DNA TGTGCCAGCAGCTTAGTCGGCAGCACCGAGTACAATGAGCAGTTCTTC. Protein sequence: CASSLVGSTEYNEQFF.